What follows are 20 T cell receptor beta chains derived from one specimen sequenced in a study of blood T cell repertoires in COVID-19. The repertoire was sequenced with immunoSEQ multiplex PCR; TCRdb's copy has only in-frame clones and lacks some. The sample contains fewer than 75,000 clones, 85% to 90% of which appear only once. Material for sequencing was peripheral blood. The receptors originated from a man aged 55 to 70 with acute or convalescent COVID-19.

The CDR3 coding sequence is TGTGCCAGCAGCTTAGTGCCACCTAACTCTGGGGCCAACGTCCTGACTTTC. Its protein is CASSLVPPNSGANVLTF. The J gene is TRBJ2-6, the V gene TRBV11-2; D remains unclear. This CDR3 is built from 17 residues. The V gene lost 1 base and the J gene lost 0 bases, with 10 bases spanning the gap. Germline CDR1 is SGHAT and CDR2 is FQNNGV.

This chain joins TRBV29-1 and TRBJ1-3, with 7 bases identical to TRBD1. The CDR3 loop spans 13 amino acids. Losses at the gene ends were 6 bases for V and 1 base for J; bases not matched to a gene: 3. In germline, CDR1 is SQVTM, CDR2 ANQGSEA. In nucleotides, the CDR3 is TGCAGCGTCGGACAGGTTTCTGGAAACACCATATATTTT. It encodes CSVGQVSGNTIYF.

The chain has TRBV15 and TRBJ1-2; 7 nucleotides match TRBD1. The germline V gene encodes CDR1 LNHNV and CDR2 YYDKDF (reference sequence). V lost 3 bases to trimming and J lost 3 bases; unmatched junction nucleotides: 7. The CDR3 is 15 residues long. The CDR3 coding sequence is TGTGCCACCAGCAGTTACAGGGGAGAGGACTATGGCTACACCTTC. This gives the protein CATSSYRGEDYGYTF.

The chain is built from TRBV5-6 and TRBJ1-3; no reliable D call. Looked up from germline, CDR1 is SGHDT and CDR2 is YYEEEE. The CDR3 has 16 residues. The ends were cut back, 0 bases at V and 2 bases at J, with 12 bases in the middle. CDR3 DNA: TGTGCCAGCAGCTTGGCCTACGAGGAACCTGGAAACACCATATATTTT. This gives the protein CASSLAYEEPGNTIYF.

In its sample, this clone was seen a few times. V is TRBV7-2 and J is TRBJ1-5; 7 nucleotides line up with TRBD1. V gave up 5 bases and J gave up 7 bases; unmatched junction bases: 8. The CDR3 loop spans 14 amino acids. Germline assignment: CDR1 SGHTA and CDR2 FQGNSA. This CDR3 reads CASSAAQGGQPQHF. The CDR3 DNA is TGTGCCAGCAGCGCCGCCCAGGGGGGACAGCCCCAGCATTTT.

The gene calls are TRBV15 and TRBJ1-4; 9 nucleotides match TRBD1. Germline loops: CDR1 LNHNV, CDR2 YYDKDF (reference sequence). After removal of 10 bases from V and 3 bases from J, the junction contained 3 bases not matched to a gene. This CDR3 is built from 13 residues. CDR3 region: CASRQGANEKLFF. The CDR3 nucleotides read TGTGCCAGCAGACAGGGGGCTAATGAAAAACTGTTTTTT.

The chain links TRBV5-6 to TRBJ2-7; unclear D gene. This CDR3 is built from 11 residues. Trimming removed 4 bases from V and 2 bases from J, with 4 bases in between. Germline V gene data show CDR1 as SGHDT and CDR2 as YYEEEE. The CDR3 nucleotides are TGTGCCAGCAGCCTTACCTACGAGCAGTACTTC. Amino acids: CASSLTYEQYF.

The V gene is TRBV2, the J gene TRBJ1-2; 9 nucleotides match TRBD1. The CDR3 totals 13 residues. With 7 bases clipped from V and 4 bases from J, the junction kept 4 bases outside the gene matches. CDR1 is SNHLY, CDR2 FYNNEI, per germline. The CDR3 spells CASKEDRGYGYTF. CDR3 bases: TGTGCCAGCAAAGAGGACAGGGGCTATGGCTACACCTTC.

This clone was found a few times. The V gene is TRBV6-5, the J gene TRBJ1-6, with D perhaps matching TRBD1 (5 bases). Per the germline V gene, CDR1 is MNHEY and CDR2 is SVGAGI. CDR3 size: 15 residues. The V end lost 0 bases, the J end lost 6 bases, and 9 bases lay between the germline ends. The CDR3 nucleotides read TGTGCCAGCAGTTACTCGCAGGGCGGTAATTCACCCCTCCACTTT. It specifies CASSYSQGGNSPLHF.

The genes are TRBV5-8 and TRBJ1-5, with 7 bases that match TRBD1. In germline, CDR1 is SGHTS, CDR2 YDEGEE. This CDR3 has 14 amino acids. J was trimmed by 3 bases and V by 5 bases; bases with no gene match: 5. The DNA for the CDR3 is TGTGCCAGCAGTTCCGACAGGGTCAATCAGCCCCAGCATTTT. This gives the protein CASSSDRVNQPQHF.

The gene calls are TRBV27 and TRBJ1-1; D unclear. This CDR3 comprises 13 residues. Germline lookup yields CDR1 MNHEY and CDR2 SMNVEV (reference sequence). V shed 6 bases and J shed 2 bases, with 10 bases lying between them. Here the CDR3 reads CASRYAENTEAFF. The DNA of the CDR3 is TGTGCCAGCAGGTACGCGGAAAACACTGAAGCTTTCTTT.

The chain carries TRBV6-6 and TRBJ2-7; perhaps TRBD2 as D (5 bases). The V gene's germline CDR1 is MNHNY and CDR2 SVGAGI (reference sequence). V was shortened by 6 bases and J by 2 bases, with 11 bases between the two germline ends. This CDR3 has 13 amino acids. CDR3 sequence: CASSGVTTYEQYF. The DNA of the CDR3 is TGTGCCAGCAGCGGGGTCACCACCTACGAGCAGTACTTC.

The CDR3 reads CASSLGQGNTGELFF. The CDR3 DNA reads as TGTGCCAGCAGCTTGGGCCAGGGGAACACCGGGGAGCTGTTTTTT. The gene calls are TRBV5-8 and TRBJ2-2; maybe TRBD1 (5 bases). Germline CDR1 SGHTS, CDR2 YDEGEE. This CDR3 is 15 amino acids long. V was cut by 0 bases and J by 1 base, with 7 bases left in between.

This chain links TRBV30 with TRBJ2-3, with D maybe TRBD1 (6 bases). This CDR3 comprises 15 residues. Per the germline V gene, CDR1 is GTSNPN and CDR2 is SVGIG (reference sequence). Trimming removed 2 bases from V and 0 bases from J, with 12 bases in between. CDR3: CAWSSDRRSTDTQYF. CDR3 nucleotides: TGTGCCTGGAGTAGTGACAGGCGGAGCACAGATACGCAGTATTTT.

The chain has TRBV29-1 and TRBJ1-2; no reliable D call. Germline assignment: CDR1 SQVTM and CDR2 ANQGSEA. With 1 base removed from V and 6 bases from J, the gap between germline ends came to 9 bases. This CDR3 has 12 residues. The CDR3 bases are TGCAGCGTTGAAGCGTCTTTCGATGGCTACACCTTC. Translating gives CSVEASFDGYTF. The entire variable domain, with the rest obtained from reference TRBV29-1 and TRBJ1-2, is as follows: SAVISQKPSRDICQRGTSLTIQCQVDSQVTMMFWYRQQPGQSLTLIATANQGSEATYESGFVIDKFPISRPNLTFSTLTVSNMSPEDSSIYLCSVEASFDGYTFGSGTRLTVV.

The chain carries TRBV6-1 and TRBJ1-2; D is undetermined. Trimming left V 0 bases short and J 9 bases short, with 11 bases between. The germline CDR1 and CDR2 sequences are MNHNS and SASEGT. The length of the CDR3 is 13 residues. The CDR3 nucleotides are TGTGCCAGCAGTGAAGCGCGAGTAAGAAGCTACACCTTC. The encoded protein is CASSEARVRSYTF.

V gene TRBV24-1 combines with J gene TRBJ1-3; D call uncertain. Per germline, CDR1 KGHDR and CDR2 SFDVKD. Trimming removed 6 bases from V and 11 bases from J, with 10 bases in between. The CDR3 is made up of 11 amino acids. The CDR3 reads CATSLTRAIYF. CDR3 in DNA: TGTGCCACCAGTTTAACTAGGGCCATATATTTT.

The chain couples TRBV6-2 or TRBV6-3 to TRBJ2-3; possible D gene TRBD1, 5 bases. V was cut by 2 bases and J by 0 bases, with 6 bases left in between. This CDR3 region has 14 residues. Germline CDR1 MNHEY, CDR2 SVGEGT. The CDR3 loop is CASSYRGSTDTQYF. The CDR3, as DNA: TGTGCCAGCAGTTACAGGGGCAGCACAGATACGCAGTATTTT.

This chain connects TRBV27 to TRBJ2-1; TRBD2 matches at 9 bases. The CDR3 runs 18 residues. V shed 1 base, J shed 12 bases, and the junction held 19 bases outside the gene matches. From germline, CDR1 is MNHEY and CDR2 SMNVEV (reference sequence). In DNA, the CDR3 is TGTGCCAGCAGTTTATACCCCAGCGGGGGGCCGAGATCGGTGGGGCAGTTCTTC. It yields the protein CASSLYPSGGPRSVGQFF.

The chain links TRBV15 to TRBJ2-7; 8 bases match TRBD1. Trimming removed 0 bases from V and 7 bases from J; junction bases left unmatched: 2. CDR1 is LNHNV, CDR2 YYDKDF, per germline (reference sequence). This CDR3 comprises 13 residues. The CDR3 region is CATSRDRGREQYF. CDR3 sequence (DNA): TGTGCCACCAGCAGAGACAGGGGGCGTGAGCAGTACTTC.